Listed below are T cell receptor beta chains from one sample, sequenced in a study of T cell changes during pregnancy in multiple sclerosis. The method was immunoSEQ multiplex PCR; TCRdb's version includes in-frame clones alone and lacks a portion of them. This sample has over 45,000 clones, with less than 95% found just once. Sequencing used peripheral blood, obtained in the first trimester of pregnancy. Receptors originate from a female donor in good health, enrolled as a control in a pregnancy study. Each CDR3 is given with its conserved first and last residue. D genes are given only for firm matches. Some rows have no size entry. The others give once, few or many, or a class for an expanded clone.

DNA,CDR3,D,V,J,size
TGTGCCAGCAGCTTTAGTCGGGCCCGACTACGAGACAATGAGCAGTTCTTC,CASSFSRARLRDNEQFF,-,TRBV7-6,TRBJ2-1,few
TGTGCCAGCAGTGGACAGGTTAATCAGCCCCAGCATTTT,CASSGQVNQPQHF,-,TRBV25-1,TRBJ1-5,-
TGTGCCACCAGCAGAGACTACGGGACAGGGAGCTACGAGCAGTACTTC,CATSRDYGTGSYEQYF,TRBD1,TRBV15,TRBJ2-7,-
TGTGCCAGCAGCTCTATTACTAGCGGGAGGGCCTTCGAAAACATTCAGTACTTC,CASSSITSGRAFENIQYF,TRBD2,TRBV7-6,TRBJ2-4,-
TGTGCCATCAGTGGAGGGGGTCCGGAGACACCCCTCCACTTT,CAISGGGPETPLHF,-,TRBV10-3,TRBJ1-6,-
TGTGCCACTAATACCCCGGGCAGGGGCTCGGCAACTAATGAAAAACTGTTTTTT,CATNTPGRGSATNEKLFF,-,TRBV28,TRBJ1-4,-
TGTGCCTGGAGTTGGGAGACAGGGGGCACTGAAGCTTTCTTT,CAWSWETGGTEAFF,TRBD1,TRBV30,TRBJ1-1,few
TGTGCCAGCAGCCGACTAGCGGGAGCCGGGGAGCTGTTTTTT,CASSRLAGAGELFF,TRBD2,TRBV6-5,TRBJ2-2,-
TGTGCCAGTAGTATAACAGGGGACGGTAGCTCCTACAATGAGCAGTTCTTC,CASSITGDGSSYNEQFF,TRBD1,TRBV19,TRBJ2-1,-
TGTGCCAGCGCGAGGACTAGCGGGTTTTCCACAGATACGCAGTATTTT,CASARTSGFSTDTQYF,TRBD2,TRBV18,TRBJ2-3,once
TGCGCCAGCAGCTTGGTTGCGGGAGGAGGCAATGAGCAGTTCTTC,CASSLVAGGGNEQFF,TRBD2,TRBV5-1,TRBJ2-1,-
TGTGCCTGGAGTGTAATAGACTATCAATACAATGAGCAGTTCTTC,CAWSVIDYQYNEQFF,-,TRBV30,TRBJ2-1,-
TGTGCCAGCAGCCTCCGGTCGGGGGGGCAAGAGACCCAGTACTTC,CASSLRSGGQETQYF,TRBD2,TRBV5-4,TRBJ2-5,-
TGTGCCAGCAGCCCTAAGCATGATACGCAGTATTTT,CASSPKHDTQYF,-,TRBV6-6,TRBJ2-3,-
TGCAGCGTTGAACTTGGCGGGAGGGCAAATACGCAGTATTTT,CSVELGGRANTQYF,TRBD2,TRBV29-1,TRBJ2-3,once
TGTGCCAGCAGTTCTGCCCTCGACAGGGGTGTCTACACCTTC,CASSSALDRGVYTF,TRBD1,TRBV27,TRBJ1-2,-
TGCGCCAGCAGTTCGGGCGGGCGTGGCGGGGCTGGCTACGAGCAGTACTTC,CASSSGGRGGAGYEQYF,-,TRBV5-1,TRBJ2-7,-
TGTGCCAGCAGCTTAAGGGGGTCATCCAATCAGCCCCAGCATTTT,CASSLRGSSNQPQHF,-,TRBV7-6,TRBJ1-5,once
TGTGCCAGCAGCTTATCCAGGTCGGATGAGCAGTTCTTC,CASSLSRSDEQFF,-,TRBV7-2,TRBJ2-1,-
TGTGCCAGCAGAAGGGGTTGGGGCACAGATACGCAGTATTTT,CASRRGWGTDTQYF,-,TRBV2,TRBJ2-3,-
TGTGCCAGCAGCTACGGGGTGACAGGCAATCAGCCCCAGCATTTT,CASSYGVTGNQPQHF,-,TRBV6-6,TRBJ1-5,-
TGTGCCAGCAGCGACCAGCGGGGGTCGTACAATGAGCAGTTCTTC,CASSDQRGSYNEQFF,TRBD2,TRBV5-4,TRBJ2-1,-
TGTGCCAGCAGCTTAGGACAGAACACTGAAGCTTTCTTT,CASSLGQNTEAFF,-,TRBV7-9,TRBJ1-1,-
TGTGCCTGGAATGTCCAGGGGGCAGGGACCGGGGAGCTGTTTTTT,CAWNVQGAGTGELFF,TRBD1,TRBV30,TRBJ2-2,-
TGTGCCAGCAGACTAGTTTTAGGTGAGCAGTTCTTC,CASRLVLGEQFF,-,TRBV27,TRBJ2-1,-
TGTGCCAGCAGTTTGCGGGGTGTGGGCACTGAAGCTTTCTTT,CASSLRGVGTEAFF,-,TRBV27,TRBJ1-1,-
TGCAGCGTCCTGACAGGGGAGGGTTATGGGGCCAACGTCCTGACTTTC,CSVLTGEGYGANVLTF,-,TRBV29-1,TRBJ2-6,-
TGTGCCAGCTCACTGGGGGGTTACCGTGGGAACACTGAAGCTTTCTTT,CASSLGGYRGNTEAFF,-,TRBV18,TRBJ1-1,-
TGTGCCAGCAGCCTGGGACTAGCGGGGGCACCTCCTTACAATGAGCAGTTCTTC,CASSLGLAGAPPYNEQFF,TRBD2,TRBV14,TRBJ2-1,-
TGTGCCAGCAGCTTGGCTTGGGGGCGAAGTGCCGGGGAGCTGTTTTTT,CASSLAWGRSAGELFF,-,TRBV7-9,TRBJ2-2,-
TGTGCCAGCAGTCCAAACCGACAGGGGAACTACAATGAGCAGTTCTTC,CASSPNRQGNYNEQFF,TRBD1,TRBV28,TRBJ2-1,once
TGTGCCAGCAGCAAGACACAGGGGGGTGAAAAACTGTTTTTT,CASSKTQGGEKLFF,TRBD1,TRBV5-4,TRBJ1-4,-
TGTGCCAGCAGCCCTCCCGGGACAGTTGGAGGGGGCCAGTACTTC,CASSPPGTVGGGQYF,-,TRBV7-9,TRBJ2-5,-
TGTGCCAGCAGTGACTCTTCACCCCTCCACTTT,CASSDSSPLHF,-,TRBV2,TRBJ1-6,few
TGTGCCAGCAGCTTAGCGATGGACAGGTTTTATGGCTACACCTTC,CASSLAMDRFYGYTF,TRBD1,TRBV7-2,TRBJ1-2,-
TGTGCCAGCAGCTGGGGGACTAGCACCGAGCAGTACTTC,CASSWGTSTEQYF,TRBD2,TRBV7-2,TRBJ2-7,once
TGCGCCAGCACCACCATTCAGGGAATCCAAGAGACCCAGTACTTC,CASTTIQGIQETQYF,-,TRBV5-1,TRBJ2-5,-
TGTGCCAGCGAAAAGGGACAGATCAATCAGCCCCAGCATTTT,CASEKGQINQPQHF,TRBD1,TRBV6-1,TRBJ1-5,-
TGTGCCAGCAGTTACTCGGGGACAGGGAACACTGAAGCTTTCTTT,CASSYSGTGNTEAFF,TRBD1,TRBV6-6,TRBJ1-1,-
TGTGCCAGCAGCTTAGGCAGCGGGTGGTACGAGCAGTACTTC,CASSLGSGWYEQYF,-,TRBV7-2,TRBJ2-7,once
TGTGCCAGCAGCTCTAGGATCGGACAGCACACTGAAGCTTTCTTT,CASSSRIGQHTEAFF,-,TRBV11-1,TRBJ1-1,-
TGTGCCAGCAGCTCCATCGGACAGTCTGGGGCCAACGTCCTGACTTTC,CASSSIGQSGANVLTF,-,TRBV7-9,TRBJ2-6,-
TGTGCTAGCAGCTCTGGGACACTCAGCTCTGGAAACACCATATATTTT,CASSSGTLSSGNTIYF,-,TRBV7-7,TRBJ1-3,-
TGTGCCAGCTCAACACCGGGACAGCCCCACGAGCAGTACTTC,CASSTPGQPHEQYF,TRBD1,TRBV5-6,TRBJ2-7,once
TGCAGCGTTGTCGGGGGGGGCTCTGAAGCTTTCTTT,CSVVGGGSEAFF,-,TRBV29-1,TRBJ1-1,-
TGTGCCAGCAGCGGGGGACAGACCTATGGCTACACCTTC,CASSGGQTYGYTF,TRBD1,TRBV2,TRBJ1-2,few
TGCGCCAGCAGCTTGGGACAGGGGGGGGTTGAGCAGTTCTTC,CASSLGQGGVEQFF,TRBD1,TRBV5-1,TRBJ2-1,-
TGCGCCAGCAGTGAGGATACAGGGATTTCCACTGAAGCTTTCTTT,CASSEDTGISTEAFF,-,TRBV10-1,TRBJ1-1,-
TGCGCCAGCAGCACACTCGGGAGCGACTACGAGCAGTACTTC,CASSTLGSDYEQYF,-,TRBV5-1,TRBJ2-7,-
TGTGCCACCAGCACTTTACAGGGGGGTTCCCCCAGTACCTTC,CATSTLQGGSPSTF,TRBD1,TRBV15,TRBJ1-2,-
TGCGCCAGCAGCGCCACAGGGGGTGCTGGGGAAAAACTGTTTTTT,CASSATGGAGEKLFF,TRBD1,TRBV5-1,TRBJ1-4,-
TGTGCCAGCTCAGGACAGGCCAACACCGGGGAGCTGTTTTTT,CASSGQANTGELFF,TRBD1,TRBV19,TRBJ2-2,-